There are a few counts of the clone carrying this T cell receptor (beta chain). Its antigen remains unidentified. The data belong to a study of shared clonotypes between healthy human individuals. The test was conducted at deep level. The repertoire was sequenced with immunoSEQ multiplex PCR; TCRdb's copy has only in-frame clones and lacks some. The sample records 400,000 to 500,000 clones, approximately 79% being singletons. Whole-study results and caveats: An expected dependence of interdonor clonotype sharing on sequencing depth was noted. Sampling included only blood; tissue repertoires likely differ.

Within Nashville, Tennessee resided all donors, each a Caucasian adult. V trimming: 3 bases; J trimming: 4 bases; junction bases outside the gene matches: 4. This CDR3 has 14 amino acids. Germline assignment: CDR1 SEHNR and CDR2 FQNEAQ (reference sequence). The specimen was PBMCs. The chain couples TRBV7-9 to TRBJ2-5; 8 positions agree with TRBD2. This clonotype originated in a middle-aged woman in good health. Some clones in this sample may be carry-over from other donors' samples. The CDR3 reads CASSFGAGGETQYF. The CDR3 nucleotides are TGTGCCAGCAGCTTTGGGGCGGGAGGAGAGACCCAGTACTTC. The whole variable domain, remainder taken from reference TRBV7-9 and TRBJ2-5, is DTGVSQNPRHKITKRGQNVTFRCDPISEHNRLYWYRQTLGQGPEFLTYFQNEAQLEKSRLLSDRFSAERPKGSFSTLEIQRTEQGDSAMYLCASSFGAGGETQYFGPGTRLLVL.